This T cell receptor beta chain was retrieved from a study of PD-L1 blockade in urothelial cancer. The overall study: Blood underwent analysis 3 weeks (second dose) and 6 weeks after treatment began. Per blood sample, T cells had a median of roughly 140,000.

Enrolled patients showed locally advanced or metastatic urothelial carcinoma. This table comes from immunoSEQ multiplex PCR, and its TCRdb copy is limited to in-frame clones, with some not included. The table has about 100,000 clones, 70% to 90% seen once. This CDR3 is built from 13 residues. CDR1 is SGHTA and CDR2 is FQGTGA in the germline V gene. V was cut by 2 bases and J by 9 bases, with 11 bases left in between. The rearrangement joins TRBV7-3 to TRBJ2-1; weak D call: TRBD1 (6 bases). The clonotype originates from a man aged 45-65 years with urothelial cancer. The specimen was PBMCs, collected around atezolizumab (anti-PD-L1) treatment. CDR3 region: CASSLPGDREQFF. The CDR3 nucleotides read TGTGCCAGCAGCTTACCAGGGGACCGTGAGCAGTTCTTC.